These 29 T cell receptor beta chains were sequenced from one sample in a study of OX40 agonist ivuxolimab in advanced cancers. Libraries were prepared through the immunoSEQ multiplex PCR assay. TCRdb mirrors the immuneACCESS table, restricted to in-frame sequences. Some clones are absent from its copies; in checked studies, under half trace to an unresolved V gene, and the reason for the others is unknown. This sample has 90,000 to 120,000 clones in its table, and more than 85% of those were observed once. The ten largest clonotypes hold over 0.6% of the sample. The sequences come from CD4+ or CD8+ T cells sorted from blood, collected in a trial of the OX40 agonist ivuxolimab. The receptors originated from an adult with an advanced solid tumor such as melanoma, head and neck, liver or kidney cancer.

The chain has TRBV5-4 and TRBJ2-5; TRBD2 matches at 14 bases. The CDR3 is made up of 16 amino acids. With 4 bases clipped from V and 4 bases from J, the junction kept 6 bases outside the gene matches. Germline V lookup: CDR1 SGHNT, CDR2 YYREEE (reference sequence). The CDR3 protein is CASSIGLAGGGETQYF. CDR3 DNA sequence: TGTGCCAGCAGCATAGGACTAGCGGGGGGTGGAGAGACCCAGTACTTC.

The chain carries TRBV2 and TRBJ1-5, with D tentatively TRBD1 (5 bases). V lost 5 bases and J lost 8, with 13 bases in between. CDR1 is SNHLY and CDR2 is FYNNEI in the germline V gene. This CDR3 comprises 13 residues. The CDR3 protein is CASSRGPREPQHF. CDR3 nucleotides: TGTGCCAGCAGTAGGGGCCCAAGGGAGCCCCAGCATTTT.

This chain uses TRBV19 with TRBJ1-2, with D maybe TRBD1 (5 bases). Trimming cost V 7 bases and J 3 bases, with 9 bases left between them. The germline V gene encodes CDR1 LNHDA and CDR2 SQIVND (reference sequence). The CDR3 is made up of 12 amino acids. The CDR3 reads CASILGDYGYTF. The CDR3 DNA follows: TGTGCCAGTATTTTGGGGGACTATGGCTACACCTTC.

This clone occurred once. The chain uses TRBV5-5 and TRBJ1-2; a weak D match, TRBD1 (6 bases). The CDR3 spans 15 residues. Germline V gene lookup returns CDR1 SGHKS and CDR2 YYEKEE (reference sequence). Trimming pared 5 bases from V and 4 bases from J, leaving 18 bases between. CDR3 amino acids: CASRPPGGAGYGYTF. In DNA form, the CDR3 reads TGTGCCAGCAGACCGCCGGGGGGCGCAGGCTATGGCTACACCTTC.

The chain combines TRBV5-1 with TRBJ1-6; possible D gene TRBD1, 6 bases. V lost 2 bases to trimming and J lost 0 bases, with 15 bases between them. Germline V gene sequence: CDR1 SGHRS, CDR2 YFSETQ. This CDR3 is built from 18 residues. CDR3 coding DNA: TGCGCCAGCAGCTTTTTGGCAGGGGCAAGCTCCTATAATTCACCCCTCCACTTT. It is translated as CASSFLAGASSYNSPLHF.

V and J are TRBV10-1 and TRBJ1-6; D gene uncertain. V was cut by 6 bases and J by 7 bases, with 10 bases left in between. The CDR3 contains 13 residues. Germline CDR1 is WNHNN and CDR2 is SYGVQD (reference sequence). DNA for the CDR3: TGCGCCAGCAGCCCGGGGTACAATTCACCCCTCCACTTT. It specifies CASSPGYNSPLHF.

V gene TRBV18 combines with J gene TRBJ2-7; 10 nucleotides match TRBD1. This CDR3 comprises 15 residues. The V segment lost 6 bases and the J segment 5 bases; nucleotides outside the gene matches: 10. The germline CDR1 and CDR2 sequences are KGHSH and LQKENI. CDR3 protein: CASSQTGTGAHEQYF. CDR3 nucleotides: TGTGCCAGCTCCCAAACCGGGACAGGGGCCCACGAGCAGTACTTC.

V usage is TRBV5-1 and J usage is TRBJ1-5; 8 bases line up with TRBD1. Germline CDR1 SGHRS, CDR2 YFSETQ. Trimming removed 2 bases from V and 5 bases from J; junction bases left unmatched: 9. CDR3 length: 16 residues. The DNA of the CDR3 is TGCGCCAGCAGCTTCGGGACAGGAGGGGTGCATCAGCCCCAGCATTTT. Amino acid sequence: CASSFGTGGVHQPQHF.

The V and J genes are TRBV29-1 and TRBJ2-3, with 11 bases aligning to TRBD1. V shed 7 bases and J 3 bases; nucleotides not matched to a gene: 3. The CDR3 spans 13 residues. Germline CDR1 SQVTM, CDR2 ANQGSEA. The chain's CDR3 is CSAGTGGTDTQYF. The CDR3 coding sequence is TGCAGCGCCGGGACAGGGGGAACAGATACGCAGTATTTT.

V gene TRBV6-6 combines with J gene TRBJ1-1; weak D call: TRBD1 (6 bases). This CDR3 contains 14 residues. The germline V gene has CDR1 MNHNY and CDR2 SVGAGI (reference sequence). The germline V and J ends were trimmed by 4 bases and 7 bases, with 16 bases remaining between them. As DNA, the CDR3 is TGTGCCAGCAGTTTGGGGTGGGGGCGAAGTGAAGCTTTCTTT. Encoded protein: CASSLGWGRSEAFF.

This chain joins TRBV30 and TRBJ1-1; TRBD1 is a possible D gene (6 bases). V shed 5 bases and J shed 1 base, with 11 bases lying between them. The CDR3 totals 13 residues. Germline V lookup: CDR1 GTSNPN, CDR2 SVGIG (reference sequence). CDR3 DNA sequence: TGTGCCTGGGCCGGGGGGGCGAACACTGAAGCTTTCTTT. Protein: CAWAGGANTEAFF.

The rearrangement uses TRBV19 and TRBJ2-5, with no clear D. Looked up from germline, CDR1 is LNHDA and CDR2 is SQIVND (reference sequence). The CDR3 is 11 residues long. The V end was cut by 7 bases, the J end by 4 bases, with 7 bases between. The CDR3 DNA reads as TGTGCCAGTAAAGGGCGAGAGACCCAGTACTTC. Protein sequence: CASKGRETQYF.

The sample holds a few counts of this clone. The J gene is TRBJ2-3, the V gene TRBV2; TRBD1 might be the D (6 bases). The germline gives CDR1 SNHLY, CDR2 FYNNEI. V was clipped by 10 bases and J by 2 bases, with 13 bases between them. The CDR3 totals 13 residues. Here the CDR3 reads CATGDGDTDTQYF. In DNA, the CDR3 is TGTGCCACAGGGGATGGGGACACAGATACGCAGTATTTT. Together with reference TRBV2 and TRBJ2-3, the CDR3 gives the full variable domain: EPEVTQTPSHQVTQMGQEVILRCVPISNHLYFYWYRQILGQKVEFLVSFYNNEISEKSEIFDDQFSVERPDGSNFTLKIRSTKLEDSAMYFCATGDGDTDTQYFGPGTRLTVL.

This chain uses TRBV11-2 with TRBJ2-1; TRBD2 matches 9 bases. CDR1 and CDR2 from the germline V gene are SGHAT and FQNNGV. The V gene end was trimmed by 2 bases and the J gene end by 8 bases; junction bases not matched to a gene: 7. There are 15 residues in the CDR3. The CDR3 coding sequence is TGTGCCAGCAGCTTAATACTAGCGGGTCTCGATGAGCAGTTCTTC. This sequence encodes CASSLILAGLDEQFF.

V and J are TRBV11-1 and TRBJ2-1; 7 bases map to TRBD2. The CDR3 runs 14 residues. The junction had 6 bases not matched to a gene; V was cut back by 5 bases and J by 5 bases. Germline V gene data show CDR1 as SGHAT and CDR2 as FQDESV (reference sequence). CDR3 nucleotides: TGTGCCAGCAGCCCTGCGGGACTACACAATGAGCAGTTCTTC. Its translation is CASSPAGLHNEQFF.

V usage is TRBV7-8 and J usage is TRBJ1-1; D is uncertain. In germline, CDR1 is SGHVS, CDR2 FQNEAQ. V lost 5 bases and J 1 base, leaving 11 bases between the germline ends. CDR3 length equals 14 residues. The DNA for the CDR3 is TGTGCCAGCAGCCCCTTCTCCCCGAACACTGAAGCTTTCTTT. Protein product: CASSPFSPNTEAFF. The full variable domain, in which reference TRBV7-8 and TRBJ1-1 provide the parts outside the CDR3, is GAGVSQSPRYKVAKRGQDVALRCDPISGHVSLFWYQQALGQGPEFLTYFQNEAQLDKSGLPSDRFFAERPEGSVSTLKIQRTQQEDSAVYLCASSPFSPNTEAFFGQGTRLTVV.

The sample holds a few counts of this clone. V is TRBV7-3 and J is TRBJ1-2, with 7 bases matching TRBD1. Germline loops: CDR1 SGHTA, CDR2 FQGTGA. Germline trimming cut 2 bases from V and 6 bases from J; bases unmatched to any gene: 3. The CDR3 consists of 13 residues. CDR3 coding DNA: TGTGCCAGCAGCTTAGACAGGGTTCATGGCTACACCTTC. This gives the protein CASSLDRVHGYTF.

V gene TRBV7-9 combines with J gene TRBJ2-5; 10 bases agree with TRBD2. The CDR3 has 16 residues. The V segment lost 2 bases and the J segment 3 bases; nucleotides outside the gene matches: 6. The germline CDR1 and CDR2 sequences are SEHNR and FQNEAQ (reference sequence). The chain's CDR3 is CASSLQRGGREETQYF. In DNA, the CDR3 is TGTGCCAGCAGCTTACAGCGGGGGGGCCGAGAAGAGACCCAGTACTTC.

The V call is TRBV5-6, the J call TRBJ2-3; D may be TRBD2 (6 bases). Trimming took off 0 bases at V and 0 bases at J, with 8 bases between the two ends. This CDR3 is 15 amino acids long. Germline CDR1 SGHDT, CDR2 YYEEEE. The CDR3 nucleotides are TGTGCCAGCAGCTTGGTTGCGGGAAGCACAGATACGCAGTATTTT. It translates to CASSLVAGSTDTQYF.

In DNA, the CDR3 is TGTGCCAGTAAGCCGGGGAGTAGCAATGAGCAGTTCTTC. Translation gives CASKPGSSNEQFF. The chain carries TRBV19 and TRBJ2-1, with D perhaps matching TRBD2 (5 bases). Germline V gene sequence: CDR1 LNHDA, CDR2 SQIVND (reference sequence). CDR3 size: 13 residues. V was clipped by 7 bases and J by 6 bases, with 13 bases between them.

V gene TRBV6-1 combines with J gene TRBJ1-2, with 7 bases that match TRBD1. Looked up from germline, CDR1 is MNHNS and CDR2 is SASEGT. This CDR3 region has 15 residues. Trimming cost V 10 bases and J 0 bases; bases outside gene matches: 11. CDR3 sequence: CATSQEGTANYGYTF. In nucleotides, the CDR3 is TGTGCCACCTCCCAGGAGGGGACAGCTAACTATGGCTACACCTTC.

V and J are TRBV15 and TRBJ1-2; tentatively, D is TRBD1 (6 bases). This CDR3 has 16 residues. V lost 0 bases, J lost 0 bases, and 11 bases lay in between. CDR1 and CDR2 from the germline V gene are LNHNV and YYDKDF (reference sequence). The CDR3 bases are TGTGCCACCAGCAGAGATTTCGGACAGTCTAACTATGGCTACACCTTC. Translation gives CATSRDFGQSNYGYTF.

The chain carries TRBV6-1 and TRBJ2-3; perhaps TRBD2 as D (5 bases). The CDR3 is 14 residues long. Trimming pared 6 bases from V and 1 base from J, leaving 11 bases between. The germline gives CDR1 MNHNS, CDR2 SASEGT. CDR3 DNA: TGTGCCAGCAGCGAGAATAGCGGCACAGATACGCAGTATTTT. This translates into CASSENSGTDTQYF.

The genes are TRBV5-1 and TRBJ2-6, with D uncertain. Germline V gene sequence: CDR1 SGHRS, CDR2 YFSETQ. The CDR3 is made up of 15 amino acids. V gave up 1 base and J gave up 0 bases, with 5 bases separating them. CDR3 sequence: CASSLSLSGANVLTF. DNA for the CDR3: TGCGCCAGCAGCTTGAGCCTCTCTGGGGCCAACGTCCTGACTTTC. Full variable domain (remainder filled in from reference TRBV5-1 and TRBJ2-6): KAGVTQTPRYLIKTRGQQVTLSCSPISGHRSVSWYQQTPGQGLQFLFEYFSETQRNKGNFPGRFSGRQFSNSRSEMNVSTLELGDSALYLCASSLSLSGANVLTFGAGSRLTVL.

This chain uses TRBV11-2 with TRBJ1-1; TRBD1 matches at 8 bases. The CDR3 is made up of 13 amino acids. Per the germline V gene, CDR1 is SGHAT and CDR2 is FQNNGV. Germline trimming cut 5 bases from V and 1 base from J; bases unmatched to any gene: 0. DNA of the CDR3: TGTGCCAGCAGCGGACAGGGGAACACTGAAGCTTTCTTT. Encoded protein: CASSGQGNTEAFF.

The V and J genes are TRBV6-6 and TRBJ2-2; D is ambiguous. The CDR3 loop spans 11 amino acids. Trimming took off 7 bases at V and 6 bases at J, with 6 bases between the two ends. Per the germline V gene, CDR1 is MNHNY and CDR2 is SVGAGI (reference sequence). The CDR3 sequence is CASKFAGELFF. The CDR3 nucleotides are TGTGCCAGCAAGTTTGCCGGGGAGCTGTTTTTT.

The V gene is TRBV7-5, the J gene TRBJ1-5; the listed D gene, TRBD1, was not tested against the DNA. TRBV7-5 is labeled a pseudogene. The CDR3 sequence is 15 residues long. The CDR3 DNA reads TGTGCCAGAAGCTTTCGGACAGACGGCAATCAGCCCCAGCATTTT. It yields the protein CARSFRTDGNQPQHF.

The genes are TRBV5-1 and TRBJ1-1, with D possibly TRBD1 on 5 matching bases. Trimming removed 4 bases from V and 7 bases from J, with 20 bases in between. The CDR3 extends over 15 amino acids. Germline assignment: CDR1 SGHRS and CDR2 YFSETQ. The CDR3: CASSTRQGAYGEAFF. CDR3 DNA: TGCGCCAGCAGCACTCGACAAGGGGCCTACGGTGAAGCTTTCTTT. The full variable domain, in which reference TRBV5-1 and TRBJ1-1 provide the parts outside the CDR3, is KAGVTQTPRYLIKTRGQQVTLSCSPISGHRSVSWYQQTPGQGLQFLFEYFSETQRNKGNFPGRFSGRQFSNSRSEMNVSTLELGDSALYLCASSTRQGAYGEAFFGQGTRLTVV.

V usage is TRBV5-4 and J usage is TRBJ2-1; D perhaps matches TRBD2 (6 bases). This CDR3 is built from 15 residues. The V gene lost 5 bases and the J gene lost 0 bases, with 12 bases spanning the gap. The germline V gene has CDR1 SGHNT and CDR2 YYREEE (reference sequence). The CDR3: CASRPPGSSYNEQFF. Written as DNA, the CDR3 is TGTGCCAGCAGACCCCCCGGGAGCTCCTACAATGAGCAGTTCTTC.